These 31 T cell receptor beta chains were all obtained from the same sample, sequenced in a study of blood T cell repertoires in COVID-19 (TCRdb year 2020). Library construction relied on the immunoSEQ multiplex PCR assay. Not all clones reach the TCRdb copy of this immuneACCESS table, which keeps in-frame sequences only. Checked studies attribute under half of the gap to unresolved V genes and leave the rest unexplained. This sample gives some 74,000 clones in total; approximately 80% of them show up just once. The biggest ten clones account for around 12% of the sample. The sequenced sample consisted of peripheral blood. These receptors came from a human donor in a cohort sampled during active COVID-19.

The V call is TRBV18, the J call TRBJ1-2; 7 nucleotides agree with TRBD1. The CDR3 is made up of 15 amino acids. V shed 6 bases, J shed 4 bases, and the junction held 11 bases outside the gene matches. CDR1 and CDR2 (germline): KGHSH, LQKENI. For the CDR3, the DNA is TGTGCCAGCTCGCCTCAGGAGGGGGCGCCCTATGGCTACACCTTC. It yields the protein CASSPQEGAPYGYTF.

The chain employs TRBV11-2 and TRBJ2-3, with 11 bases identical to TRBD1. Germline CDR1 and CDR2: SGHAT and FQNNGV. Trimming removed 5 bases from V and 7 bases from J; junction bases left unmatched: 11. This CDR3 comprises 16 residues. The CDR3 loop reads CASSQGQGAARNTQYF. Here the CDR3 DNA reads TGTGCCAGCAGCCAAGGACAGGGGGCGGCTAGAAATACGCAGTATTTT.

The chain employs TRBV7-9 and TRBJ2-1; 13 nucleotides agree with TRBD2. Losses at the gene ends were 2 bases for V and 10 bases for J; bases not matched to a gene: 8. The CDR3 consists of 16 residues. Germline values: CDR1 SEHNR, CDR2 FQNEAQ (reference sequence). The CDR3 nucleotides are TGTGCCAGCAGCTTATCCGGACTAGCGGGAGTACAAGAGCAGTTCTTC. Protein: CASSLSGLAGVQEQFF. Full variable domain (rest looked up from reference TRBV7-9 and TRBJ2-1): DTGVSQNPRHKITKRGQNVTFRCDPISEHNRLYWYRQTLGQGPEFLTYFQNEAQLEKSRLLSDRFSAERPKGSFSTLEIQRTEQGDSAMYLCASSLSGLAGVQEQFFGPGTRLTVL.

The V and J genes are TRBV11-2 and TRBJ2-2, with D perhaps TRBD2 (5 bases). Looked up from germline, CDR1 is SGHAT and CDR2 is FQNNGV. V gave up 3 bases and J gave up 6 bases, with 8 bases separating them. The CDR3 is 13 amino acids. CDR3 DNA sequence: TGTGCCAGCAGCTTGGTGGGAGCCGGGGAGCTGTTTTTT. Its protein product is CASSLVGAGELFF.

This rearrangement joins TRBV11-3 to TRBJ1-3; D is undetermined. The CDR3 is 14 residues long. V was shortened by 8 bases and J by 0 bases, with 11 bases between the two germline ends. Germline assignment: CDR1 SGHNT and CDR2 YENEEA. Written as DNA, the CDR3 is TGTGCCAGCCGGAGGGCACCCTCTGGAAACACCATATATTTT. Residues: CASRRAPSGNTIYF.

V and J are TRBV5-5 and TRBJ2-2; 8 bases are shared with TRBD1. The germline gives CDR1 SGHKS, CDR2 YYEKEE (reference sequence). This CDR3 comprises 17 residues. V trimming: 3 bases; J trimming: 16 bases; junction bases outside the gene matches: 23. CDR3 protein: CASSSDFRTGWKGNQFF. DNA of the CDR3: TGTGCCAGCAGCTCCGACTTTCGGACAGGGTGGAAGGGGAATCAGTTTTTT. Using reference TRBV5-5 and TRBJ2-2 for the parts outside the CDR3, the full variable domain is DAGVTQSPTHLIKTRGQQVTLRCSPISGHKSVSWYQQVLGQGPQFIFQYYEKEERGRGNFPDRFSARQFPNYSSELNVNALLLGDSALYLCASSSDFRTGWKGNQFFGEGSRLTVL.

This clone was counted a few times. The chain joins TRBV7-9 to TRBJ2-7; possible D gene TRBD1, 6 bases. The germline V gene has CDR1 SEHNR and CDR2 FQNEAQ (reference sequence). The germline V and J ends were trimmed by 1 base and 7 bases, with 20 bases remaining between them. CDR3 size: 16 residues. The CDR3 nucleotides read TGTGCCAGCAGCTTAGGGGGTATGGGGGCAGCGCAAGAGCAGTACTTC. Translating gives CASSLGGMGAAQEQYF.

A few counts support this clone. The chain employs TRBV7-6 and TRBJ2-2; weak D call: TRBD2 (7 bases). Germline CDR1 and CDR2: SGHVS and FNYEAQ. Trimming pared 5 bases from V and 5 bases from J, leaving 18 bases between. The CDR3 is made up of 16 amino acids. The CDR3 region is CASSLSGGARTGELFF. The CDR3 DNA reads as TGTGCCAGCAGCCTATCGGGGGGCGCCCGGACCGGGGAGCTGTTTTTT.

The chain carries TRBV7-8 and TRBJ2-4, with a possible D match to TRBD2 (6 bases). The V end was cut by 4 bases, the J end by 7 bases, with 11 bases between. Germline V gives CDR1 SGHVS, CDR2 FQNEAQ. The CDR3 has 13 residues. DNA of the CDR3: TGTGCCAGCAGCTCCACTCGGGGGAACATTCAGTACTTC. This sequence encodes CASSSTRGNIQYF.

This chain uses TRBV30 with TRBJ1-5; D ambiguous. The CDR3 is made up of 15 amino acids. Germline CDR1 GTSNPN, CDR2 SVGIG (reference sequence). The germline V and J ends were trimmed by 5 bases and 2 bases, with 16 bases remaining between them. The CDR3 DNA reads TGTGCCTGGGGGGAGGGCTCGGCGGGCAATCAGCCCCAGCATTTT. Translation gives CAWGEGSAGNQPQHF.

The chain carries TRBV6-5 and TRBJ1-1; tentative D call: TRBD1 (6 bases). In germline, CDR1 is MNHEY, CDR2 SVGAGI. V lost 6 bases and J lost 1, with 9 bases in between. The CDR3 runs to 13 residues. The CDR3, as DNA: TGTGCCAGCAGCAGGGGACAGAACACTGAAGCTTTCTTT. It specifies CASSRGQNTEAFF.

CDR3 in amino acids: CASSPADRQSSYNEQFF. CDR3 bases: TGTGCCAGCTCACCCGCTGACAGACAAAGCTCCTACAATGAGCAGTTCTTC. The rearrangement joins TRBV18 to TRBJ2-1; D might be TRBD1 (5 bases). The germline gives CDR1 KGHSH, CDR2 LQKENI. Trimming stripped 3 bases from V and 0 bases from J, with 15 bases between. This CDR3 contains 17 residues.

Only a few counts were recorded for this clone. The rearrangement uses TRBV5-6 and TRBJ2-2; 7 nucleotides align to TRBD1. V lost 6 bases and J lost 7; bases outside the gene matches: 12. Germline loops: CDR1 SGHDT, CDR2 YYEEEE. This CDR3 region has 15 residues. The CDR3 spells CASTTLGQGVGELFF. The DNA of the CDR3 is TGTGCCAGCACGACCCTGGGGCAGGGGGTCGGGGAGCTGTTTTTT.

Here the CDR3 reads CASSFTGESTEAFF. The DNA for the CDR3 is TGTGCCAGCAGCTTCACGGGGGAAAGCACTGAAGCTTTCTTT. This chain uses TRBV5-4 with TRBJ1-1, with D tentatively TRBD1 (5 bases). This CDR3 comprises 14 residues. Germline V gene data show CDR1 as SGHNT and CDR2 as YYREEE (reference sequence). V shed 2 bases and J shed 4 bases, with 12 bases lying between them.

The chain links TRBV5-5 to TRBJ2-7, with TRBD1 matching over 11 bases. Germline assignment: CDR1 SGHKS and CDR2 YYEKEE (reference sequence). This CDR3 comprises 14 residues. V lost 4 bases to trimming and J lost 3 bases; unmatched junction nucleotides: 3. CDR3 sequence reads: CASSIGTGGYEQYV. CDR3 DNA: TGTGCCAGCAGCATCGGGACAGGGGGCTACGAGCAGTACGTC.

This sequence joins TRBV23-1 and TRBJ2-7, with 10 bases fitting TRBD1. TRBV23-1 is flagged as an ORF with uncertain function. V lost 3 bases to trimming and J lost 6 bases; unmatched junction nucleotides: 17. The CDR3 contains 18 residues. Here the CDR3 reads CASSQKPGQGYGTSEQYF. The CDR3 nucleotides read TGCGCCAGCAGTCAGAAGCCGGGACAGGGGTACGGGACCTCCGAGCAGTACTTC.

V is TRBV7-2 and J is TRBJ1-2, with TRBD1 as a possible D gene (5 bases). From germline, CDR1 is SGHTA and CDR2 FQGNSA. The length of the CDR3 is 15 residues. The V gene lost 7 bases and the J gene lost 8 bases, with 23 bases spanning the gap. This CDR3 reads CASIPRGFMTIGYTF. The CDR3 region has the DNA TGTGCCAGCATTCCTCGGGGGTTTATGACTATCGGCTACACCTTC.

This chain joins TRBV7-2 and TRBJ2-7, with D possibly TRBD2 on 5 matching bases. V lost 8 bases, J lost 2 bases, and 13 bases lay in between. CDR1 and CDR2 (germline): SGHTA, FQGNSA. CDR3 size: 13 residues. The CDR3, as DNA: TGTGCCAGCGGCGACGGAGGTGCCTACGAGCAGTACTTC. This gives the protein CASGDGGAYEQYF.

The chain uses TRBV9 and TRBJ2-5; 8 bases agree with TRBD2. The V segment lost 4 bases and the J segment 2 bases; nucleotides outside the gene matches: 10. This CDR3 has 16 amino acids. Germline V lookup: CDR1 SGDLS, CDR2 YYNGEE. The CDR3 nucleotides are TGTGCCAGCAGCTACGGGGGGGCAGGGCGACAAGAGACCCAGTACTTC. Translated, it gives CASSYGGAGRQETQYF.

V usage is TRBV9 and J usage is TRBJ2-2; TRBD1 might be the D (6 bases). This CDR3 has 16 residues. Germline CDR1 is SGDLS and CDR2 is YYNGEE. The V end was cut by 3 bases, the J end by 2 bases, with 14 bases between. CDR3 sequence reads: CASSGPGTQNTGELFF. The CDR3 nucleotides read TGTGCCAGCAGCGGCCCCGGGACACAAAACACCGGGGAGCTGTTTTTT.

This clone was observed a handful of times. The chain links TRBV7-9 to TRBJ1-3; TRBD1 aligns across 9 bases. Germline V gene lookup returns CDR1 SEHNR and CDR2 FQNEAQ (reference sequence). This CDR3 has 14 amino acids. Losses at the gene ends were 6 bases for V and 4 bases for J; bases not matched to a gene: 4. The CDR3 DNA sequence: TGTGCCAGCAGGGACAGGGGAATAGGAAACACCATATATTTT. Translated, it gives CASRDRGIGNTIYF.

The chain couples TRBV7-3 to TRBJ2-3; D may be TRBD1 (9 bases). The CDR3 is made up of 15 amino acids. CDR1 SGHTA and CDR2 FQGTGA come from the germline V gene. With 5 bases removed from V and 7 bases from J, the gap between germline ends came to 19 bases. In DNA form, the CDR3 reads TGTGCCAGCAGCCGGGGGGGACAGGGTATTAATACGCAGTATTTT. Encoded protein: CASSRGGQGINTQYF.

The chain couples TRBV5-7 to TRBJ1-6; D perhaps matches TRBD1 (6 bases). TRBV5-7 is placed among ORFs of uncertain function. The length of the CDR3 is 15 residues. Deletions cut 4 bases from V and 7 bases from J, with 15 bases between. The CDR3 here is CASSGYREGNSPLHF. CDR3 nucleotides: TGTGCCAGCAGCGGATACAGGGAGGGCAATTCACCCCTCCACTTT.

V usage is TRBV6-6 and J usage is TRBJ2-3, with TRBD2 identical over 10 bases. V lost 2 bases and J lost 4; bases outside the gene matches: 6. Germline assignment: CDR1 MNHNY and CDR2 SVGAGI (reference sequence). CDR3 size: 16 residues. This CDR3 reads CASSYPSGGVADTQYF. The CDR3 DNA follows: TGTGCCAGCAGTTACCCCAGCGGGGGGGTGGCAGATACGCAGTATTTT.

The chain uses TRBV6-5 and TRBJ1-2; 8 nucleotides line up with TRBD1. V shed 6 bases, J shed 11 bases, and the junction held 17 bases outside the gene matches. The length of the CDR3 is 15 residues. The germline V gene encodes CDR1 MNHEY and CDR2 SVGAGI. CDR3 amino acids: CASSQGTGSLWRYTF. DNA for the CDR3: TGTGCCAGCAGCCAAGGGACAGGCTCCCTATGGCGGTACACCTTC.

This sequence joins TRBV7-2 and TRBJ2-7; 14 bases are a match to TRBD2. This CDR3 comprises 16 residues. CDR1 is SGHTA, CDR2 FQGNSA, per germline. J lost 0 bases, V lost 5 bases, and 3 bases had no gene match. The CDR3 region has the DNA TGTGCCAGCAGCCAGGGGACTAGCGGGGGCTCCTACGAGCAGTACTTC. Encoded protein: CASSQGTSGGSYEQYF.

V usage is TRBV27 and J usage is TRBJ1-2; weak D call: TRBD1 (6 bases). The CDR3 consists of 13 residues. Germline V gene lookup returns CDR1 MNHEY and CDR2 SMNVEV (reference sequence). The V end lost 5 bases, the J end lost 6 bases, and 13 bases lay between the germline ends. As DNA, the CDR3 is TGTGCCAGCAGTACGGGCCGACAGGATGGCTACACCTTC. It translates to CASSTGRQDGYTF.

The chain recombines TRBV5-8 with TRBJ1-6; a possible D gene is TRBD1 (6 bases). The V and J ends lost 4 bases and 4 bases respectively, with 15 bases between them. This CDR3 comprises 16 residues. Looked up from germline, CDR1 is SGHTS and CDR2 is YDEGEE. The CDR3 nucleotides are TGTGCCAGCAGCGAACGACAGGCTATTTATAATTCACCCCTCCACTTT. Its protein is CASSERQAIYNSPLHF. Supplemented by reference TRBV5-8 and TRBJ1-6, the full variable domain reads EAGVTQSPTHLIKTRGQQATLRCSPISGHTSVYWYQQALGLGLQFLLWYDEGEERNRGNFPPRFSGRQFPNYSSELNVNALELEDSALYLCASSERQAIYNSPLHFGNGTRLTVT.

The rearrangement links TRBV9 to TRBJ2-2; tentatively, D is TRBD1 (6 bases). V was pared by 4 bases and J by 4 bases, with 14 bases between. The CDR3 is 15 residues long. Germline assignment: CDR1 SGDLS and CDR2 YYNGEE. CDR3 sequence (DNA): TGTGCCAGCAGCACCCACAGGGCGGGCACCGGGGAGCTGTTTTTT. It codes for CASSTHRAGTGELFF. The entire variable domain, with the rest obtained from reference TRBV9 and TRBJ2-2, is as follows: DSGVTQTPKHLITATGQRVTLRCSPRSGDLSVYWYQQSLDQGLQFLIQYYNGEERAKGNILERFSAQQFPDLHSELNLSSLELGDSALYFCASSTHRAGTGELFFGEGSRLTVL.

This sequence joins TRBV5-4 and TRBJ2-7; TRBD1 agrees at 12 bases. V lost 4 bases, J lost 3 bases, and 5 bases stayed unmatched. CDR3 size: 15 residues. The germline V gene has CDR1 SGHNT and CDR2 YYREEE (reference sequence). The CDR3 region is CASSPGQGAIYEQYF. The CDR3 DNA sequence: TGTGCCAGCAGCCCGGGACAGGGGGCGATCTACGAGCAGTACTTC.

The CDR3, as DNA: TGCGCCAGCACCAGTCGTCGGGAGGGCTTTAGCAATCAGCCCCAGCATTTT. The encoded protein is CASTSRREGFSNQPQHF. This chain uses TRBV23-1 with TRBJ1-5; D ambiguous. TRBV23-1 has ORF status, its function being uncertain. The CDR3 is 17 residues long. The V end lost 7 bases, the J end lost 0 bases, and 19 bases lay between the germline ends.